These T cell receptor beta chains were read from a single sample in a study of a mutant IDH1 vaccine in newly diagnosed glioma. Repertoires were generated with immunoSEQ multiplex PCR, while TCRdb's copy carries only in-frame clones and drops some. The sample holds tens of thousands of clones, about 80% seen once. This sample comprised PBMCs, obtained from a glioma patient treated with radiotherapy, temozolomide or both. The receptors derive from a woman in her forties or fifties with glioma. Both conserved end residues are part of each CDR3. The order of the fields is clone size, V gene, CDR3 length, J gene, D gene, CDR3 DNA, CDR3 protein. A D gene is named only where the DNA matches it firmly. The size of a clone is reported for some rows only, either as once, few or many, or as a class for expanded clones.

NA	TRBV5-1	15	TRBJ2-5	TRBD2	TGCGCCAGCAGCTCGAGCGGGGGGCGAGAAGAGACCCAGTACTTC	CASSSSGGREETQYF
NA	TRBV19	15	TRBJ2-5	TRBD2	TGTGCCAGTAACCAACTAGCGGGGGGGCCAGAGACCCAGTACTTC	CASNQLAGGPETQYF
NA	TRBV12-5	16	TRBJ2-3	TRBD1	TGTGCTAGTGGTTCGGGTCGGACAGGGATAGCGGATACGCAGTATTTT	CASGSGRTGIADTQYF
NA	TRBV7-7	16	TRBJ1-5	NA	TGTGCCAGCAGCTTATCGTATCTTCGGGGTGGGCAGCCCCAGCATTTT	CASSLSYLRGGQPQHF
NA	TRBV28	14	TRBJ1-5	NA	TGTGCCAGCAGTCCCCCCCGGGGATGGACGCCCCAGCATTTT	CASSPPRGWTPQHF
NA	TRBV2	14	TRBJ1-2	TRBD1	TGTGCCAGCAGCGCCGGGACAGGGAACTATGGCTACACCTTC	CASSAGTGNYGYTF
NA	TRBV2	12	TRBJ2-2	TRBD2	TGTGCCAGCCGACTAGCGGGCGGGGAGCTGTTTTTT	CASRLAGGELFF
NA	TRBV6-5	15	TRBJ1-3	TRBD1	TGTGCCAGCAGGGACAGGGGTACGTCCGGAAACACCATATATTTT	CASRDRGTSGNTIYF
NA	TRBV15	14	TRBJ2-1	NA	TGTGCCACCAGCAGATTAGGGGTTAACAATGAGCAGTTCTTC	CATSRLGVNNEQFF
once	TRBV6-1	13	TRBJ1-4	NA	TGTGCCAGCAGGGTCGCAACTAATGAAAAACTGTTTTTT	CASRVATNEKLFF
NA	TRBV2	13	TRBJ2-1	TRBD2	TGTGCCAGCAGAGAGCTAGCGGGGGCTGAGCAGTTCTTC	CASRELAGAEQFF
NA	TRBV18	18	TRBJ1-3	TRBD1	TGTGCCAGCTCACGTAACCCGACAGGGGTGGATTCTGGAAACACCATATATTTT	CASSRNPTGVDSGNTIYF
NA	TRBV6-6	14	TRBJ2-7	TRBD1	TGTGCCAGCAGTTCCCCGGGACAGCCGTACGAGCAGTACTTC	CASSSPGQPYEQYF
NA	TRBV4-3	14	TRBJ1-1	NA	TGCGCCAGCAGCCAAGAGGCGGGGGCCACTGAAGCTTTCTTT	CASSQEAGATEAFF
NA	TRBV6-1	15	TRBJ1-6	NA	TGTGCCAGCAGTGAAGTAGGGATCGCCAATTCACCCCTCCACTTT	CASSEVGIANSPLHF
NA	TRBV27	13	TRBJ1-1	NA	TGTGCCAGCAGGCGACAGCTGAACACTGAAGCTTTCTTT	CASRRQLNTEAFF
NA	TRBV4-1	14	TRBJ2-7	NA	TGCGCCAGCAGCCAAGAGCCCGGTCCCTACGAGCAGTACTTC	CASSQEPGPYEQYF
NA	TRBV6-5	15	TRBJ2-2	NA	TGTGCCAGCAGCGCAGGGGTTCTGAACACCGGGGAGCTGTTTTTT	CASSAGVLNTGELFF
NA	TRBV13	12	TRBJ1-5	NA	TGTGCCAGCAGCTTACGCGGACAGCCCCAGCATTTT	CASSLRGQPQHF
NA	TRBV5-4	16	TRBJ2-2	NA	TGTGCCAGCACCCCGCCGGGGGGCATTAACACCGGGGAGCTGTTTTTT	CASTPPGGINTGELFF
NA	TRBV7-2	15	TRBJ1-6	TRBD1	TGTGCCAGCAGCCCGGGACAGGGCGGGGGTTCACCCCTCCACTTT	CASSPGQGGGSPLHF
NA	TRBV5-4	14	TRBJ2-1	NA	TGTGCCAGCAGCCCGTCCCCCGTTCAGCAGGAGCAGTTCTTC	CASSPSPVQQEQFF
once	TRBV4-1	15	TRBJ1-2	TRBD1	TGCGCCAGCAGCCGTAGGGACAGGGGAGGGTATGGCTACACCTTC	CASSRRDRGGYGYTF
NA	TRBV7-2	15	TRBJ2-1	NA	TGTGCCAGCAGCTTAGAAAGCTACCTTGGGAATGAGCAGTTCTTC	CASSLESYLGNEQFF
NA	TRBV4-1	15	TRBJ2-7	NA	TGCGCCAGCAGCCAAGGGGGTGCAGGGGTCGACGAGCAGTACTTC	CASSQGGAGVDEQYF
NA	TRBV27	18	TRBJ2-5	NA	TGTGCCAGCAGTTTATACACCCCGGACAGTGAACCGCAAGAGACCCAGTACTTC	CASSLYTPDSEPQETQYF
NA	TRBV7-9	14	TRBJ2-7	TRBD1	TGTGCCAGCAGCCGACAGGGCGGCGGCTACGAGCAGTACTTC	CASSRQGGGYEQYF
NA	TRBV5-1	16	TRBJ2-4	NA	TGCGCCAGCAGCCTGGAGGGTGGGCTAGCCAAAAACATTCAGTACTTC	CASSLEGGLAKNIQYF
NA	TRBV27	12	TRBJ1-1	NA	TGTGCCAGCAGTTTTTTGGGGACTGAAGCTTTCTTT	CASSFLGTEAFF
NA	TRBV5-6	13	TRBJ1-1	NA	TGTGCCAGCAGCTCAGGGAGGGGCACTGAAGCTTTCTTT	CASSSGRGTEAFF
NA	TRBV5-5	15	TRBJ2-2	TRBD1	TGTGCCAGCAGCCTCCGGGACAGATACACCGGGGAGCTGTTTTTT	CASSLRDRYTGELFF
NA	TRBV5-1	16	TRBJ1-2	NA	TGCGCCAGCAGAGAGGGCGCCGGGGCTTTCAACTATGGCTACACCTTC	CASREGAGAFNYGYTF
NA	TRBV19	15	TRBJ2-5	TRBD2	TGTGCCAGTAGTATCTTAGCGGGGGGTCTGGAGACCCAGTACTTC	CASSILAGGLETQYF
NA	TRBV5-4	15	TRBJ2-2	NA	TGTGCCAGCAGCCCGGGTTCTAGGAACACCGGGGAGCTGTTTTTT	CASSPGSRNTGELFF
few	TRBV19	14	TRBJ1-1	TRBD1	TGTGCCAGTAGTACCAGACAGGGGAACCCTGAAGCTTTCTTT	CASSTRQGNPEAFF
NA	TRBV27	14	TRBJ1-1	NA	TGTGCCAGCGCCCCAGGTGGCATCGCCACTGAAGCTTTCTTT	CASAPGGIATEAFF
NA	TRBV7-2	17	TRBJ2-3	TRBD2	TGTGCCAGCAGCCCCCGCTTGTTAGCGGGGGTTATAGATACGCAGTATTTT	CASSPRLLAGVIDTQYF
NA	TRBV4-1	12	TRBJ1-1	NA	TGCGCCAGCAGCCAAGAAGCGGGAGGCGCTTTCTTT	CASSQEAGGAFF
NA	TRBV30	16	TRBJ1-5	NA	TGTGCCTGGAGTCGCGGCGTCGCAGGTAGCAATCAGCCCCAGCATTTT	CAWSRGVAGSNQPQHF
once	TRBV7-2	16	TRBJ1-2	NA	TGTGCCAGCAGCCTTTTGGGGCCCGGACTCGACTATGGCTACACCTTC	CASSLLGPGLDYGYTF
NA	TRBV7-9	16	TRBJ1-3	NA	TGTGCCAGCAGCTTAGTGCCGCGGTCTCCTGGAAACACCATATATTTT	CASSLVPRSPGNTIYF
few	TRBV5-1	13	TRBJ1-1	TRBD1	TGCGCCAGCGGCCCAGGACAGGGGACTGAAGCTTTCTTT	CASGPGQGTEAFF
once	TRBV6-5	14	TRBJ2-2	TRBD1	TGTGCCAGCAGTACACAGGGGTACACCGGGGAGCTGTTTTTT	CASSTQGYTGELFF
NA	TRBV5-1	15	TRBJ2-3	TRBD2	TGCGCCAGTTACCGACTAGCGGGCATCACAGATACGCAGTATTTT	CASYRLAGITDTQYF
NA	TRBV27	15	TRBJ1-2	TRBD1	TGTGCCAGCACCAAATCCGGGACAGGGGGGTCTGGCTACACCTTC	CASTKSGTGGSGYTF
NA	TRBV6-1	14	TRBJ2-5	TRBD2	TGTGCGAGCACCGCGGGGGGGCTGATGGAGACCCAGTACTTC	CASTAGGLMETQYF
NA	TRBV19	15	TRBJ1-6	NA	TGTGCCACCGAAGCAGGGGATTCCTATAATTCACCCCTCCACTTT	CATEAGDSYNSPLHF
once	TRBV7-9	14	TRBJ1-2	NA	TGTGCCAGCAGCTTAAATCAGGGTCTGGGTGGCTACACCTTC	CASSLNQGLGGYTF
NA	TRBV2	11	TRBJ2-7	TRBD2	TGTGCCAGCCGGGGGGATTACGAGCAGTACTTC	CASRGDYEQYF
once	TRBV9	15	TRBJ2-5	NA	TGTGCCAGCGGGTACTCCTCGGACTACCAAGAGACCCAGTACTTC	CASGYSSDYQETQYF
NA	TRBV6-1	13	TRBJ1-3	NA	TGTGCCGCCGACAGAAGCTCTGGAAACACCATATATTTT	CAADRSSGNTIYF
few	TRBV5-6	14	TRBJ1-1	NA	TGTGCCAGCAGCTTGGTCAGGAGGAACACTGAAGCTTTCTTT	CASSLVRRNTEAFF
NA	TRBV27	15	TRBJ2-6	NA	TGTGCCAGCACCCTCTCCCGGTCTGGGGCCAACGTCCTGACTTTC	CASTLSRSGANVLTF
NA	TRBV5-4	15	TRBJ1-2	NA	TGTGCCAGCAGCTTGGGGGCGCGGGCTAACTATGGCTACACCTTC	CASSLGARANYGYTF
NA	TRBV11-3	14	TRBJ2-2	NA	TGTGCCAGCAGCCCAGGGTTGGGCACCGGGGAGCTGTTTTTT	CASSPGLGTGELFF
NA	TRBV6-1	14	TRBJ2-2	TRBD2	TGTGCCAGCAGAATAGCGGGGACCACCGGGGAGCTGTTTTTT	CASRIAGTTGELFF
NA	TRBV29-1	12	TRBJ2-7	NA	TGCAGCGTTGTAGGCAGCAAATACGAGCAGTACTTC	CSVVGSKYEQYF
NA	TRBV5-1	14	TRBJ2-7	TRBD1	TGCGCCAGCAGCCCGCCGGGACAGGTTTACGAGCAGTACTTC	CASSPPGQVYEQYF